This T cell receptor beta chain was profiled in a study of identical twins. In this sample, this clonotype turned up many times. Its antigen remains unidentified. V was clipped by 5 bases and J by 2 bases, with 11 bases between them. This CDR3 contains 14 residues. The V gene's germline CDR1 is SEHNR and CDR2 FQNEAQ (reference sequence). General study findings and limits: Part of the zero-insertion signal could reflect confounding by invariant MAIT and iNKT cells.

cDNA molecules carried unique molecular identifiers, and template switching added a universal primer site. TCRdb re-derived calls from the 5' RACE reads in MiXCR, one entry per CDR3 protein. The data contain about 470,000 distinct CDR3 sequences, 20% to 25% of them singletons. These same records also appear under a second study, on T cells expressing NK-cell markers. This second report adds: Beta-chain profiling covered CD3+CD56+NKG2C+, CD3+CD56+NKG2C- and CD3+CD56-NKG2C+ sorted subsets.

The TCR originated in a woman under 30 in good health. Sample: CD4+ T cells sorted from blood. This rearrangement joins TRBV7-9 to TRBJ2-3; D remains unclear. In DNA form, the CDR3 reads TGTGCCAGCAGCCCCACGGCCTTCACAGATACGCAGTATTTT. This encodes CASSPTAFTDTQYF. The full variable domain, with the rest looked up from reference TRBV7-9 and TRBJ2-3, is DTGVSQNPRHKITKRGQNVTFRCDPISEHNRLYWYRQTLGQGPEFLTYFQNEAQLEKSRLLSDRFSAERPKGSFSTLEIQRTEQGDSAMYLCASSPTAFTDTQYFGPGTRLTVL.